The entry below describes one T cell receptor (beta chain). The ends lost 5 bases at V and 0 bases at J; junction bases unmatched: 5. CDR1 is SGHRS and CDR2 is YFSETQ in the germline V gene. This CDR3 region has 16 residues. This entry belongs to a study of blood T cells in healthy people across ages. Together with a sample-barcoded 5' primer, a J-beta primer mix was included in a second PCR lasting about 6 to 11 cycles. TCRdb independently ran MiXCR on the 5' RACE reads; one entry per CDR3 protein. This table has roughly 1,300,000 distinct CDR3 sequences, approximately 59% appearing once. The chain joins TRBV5-1 to TRBJ2-6, with 7 bases aligning to TRBD2. Sequencing was carried out using blood. This TCR derives from a man younger than 30 in good health. The CDR3 DNA reads TGCGCCAGCAGTCGACTAGCCACCTCTGGGGCCAACGTCCTGACTTTC. It encodes CASSRLATSGANVLTF.